The rows below give T cell receptor beta chains drawn from one sample of a study of shared clonotypes between healthy human individuals. Only in-frame clones appear in the TCRdb table, and some are missing; sequencing was by immunoSEQ multiplex PCR. This sample has about 2.1 million clones; 93% occur once, and the top ten carry about 1.6%. Material: naive CD8+ T cells from PBMCs. All receptors derive from a man between 18 and 35 years old in good health. Some clones in this sample may be carry-over from other donors' samples. The CDR3 runs from the conserved cysteine through the conserved F or W. The order of the fields is D gene, V gene, clone size, J gene, CDR3 length, CDR3 protein, CDR3 DNA. The D gene is left open where the match is weak. Expanded clones are given a class, and other clones once, few, many or no size at all.

>TRBD1|TRBV5-6|NA|TRBJ2-5|13
CASSSDREETQYF
TGTGCCAGCAGCTCGGACAGGGAAGAGACCCAGTACTTC
>TRBD2|TRBV28|once|TRBJ2-3|14
CASTEAGATDTQYF
TGTGCCAGCACCGAAGCGGGAGCGACAGATACGCAGTATTTT
>NA|TRBV7-9|NA|TRBJ2-7|16
CASSEQSSEAPYEQYF
TGTGCCAGCAGCGAACAGTCCTCGGAGGCCCCCTACGAGCAGTACTTC
>TRBD1|TRBV6-6|NA|TRBJ1-2|15
CATLPTGDANYGYTF
TGTGCCACCCTCCCTACAGGGGACGCTAACTATGGCTACACCTTC
>TRBD1|TRBV7-9|NA|TRBJ2-7|12
CASTRDRREQYF
TGTGCCAGCACCAGGGACAGACGCGAGCAGTACTTC
>NA|TRBV5-6|NA|TRBJ2-7|13
CASSAGQSWEQYF
TGTGCCAGCAGCGCGGGCCAGAGTTGGGAGCAGTACTTC
>NA|TRBV15|NA|TRBJ2-2|12
CATSSRGGELFF
TGTGCCACCAGCAGCCGGGGCGGGGAGCTGTTTTTT
>NA|TRBV19|NA|TRBJ1-5|15
CASSMGGWRNQPQHF
TGTGCCAGTAGTATGGGGGGCTGGCGCAATCAGCCCCAGCATTTT
>TRBD2|TRBV27|NA|TRBJ2-1|16
CASSQGTSGGYNEQFF
TGTGCCAGCAGTCAAGGGACTAGCGGTGGCTACAATGAGCAGTTCTTC
>NA|TRBV6-5|NA|TRBJ2-6|15
CASSYSGSGANVLTF
TGTGCCAGCAGTTACTCCGGGTCAGGGGCCAACGTCCTGACTTTC